What follows describes a single T cell receptor (beta chain). Its antigen is not identified. Time point noted: sample taken at primary tumor resection. The CDR3 is 14 amino acids. V was cut by 6 bases and J by 2 bases, with 13 bases left in between. Germline CDR1 is MNHEY and CDR2 is SVGAGI. This specimen comes from a study of spatial heterogeneity in lung cancer. Overall study results and limits: Expanded intratumoral alpha and beta TCR counts tracked tumor mutation counts.

Each molecule of TCR cDNA was tagged with one unique molecular identifier. TCRdb redid the calling of the 5' RACE reads with MiXCR, one entry per CDR3 protein. Among around 100,000 distinct CDR3 sequences listed, approximately 4.4% were seen once. J is TRBJ2-5 and V is TRBV6-5; no reliable D call. Sequencing used lung tumor tissue, obtained at surgery. This clonotype was obtained from a male donor with early-stage non-small cell lung cancer. Here the CDR3 reads CASSTGSAQETQYF. The CDR3 DNA follows: TGTGCCAGCAGCACCGGGTCCGCTCAAGAGACCCAGTACTTC.